This TCR beta chain appears in the sequencing data of a study of beta chain features in type 1 diabetes. Turning to this clone: Its antigen remains unidentified.

Every bit of the isolated RNA underwent reverse transcription, so sequencing read expressed TCRB transcripts. The table came from immunoSEQ multiplex PCR; TCRdb's copy has only in-frame clones and leaves some out. The profile shows some 150,000 clones, around 10% of them singletons. Study outcomes and limitations: Whether HLA type influences TCRB rearrangement remained unresolved here. Across patients, naive, central memory and Treg TCRB repertoires exhibited apparently greater similarity than was observed across healthy donors.

Germline-derived CDR1 and CDR2 are SGDLS and YYNGEE. CDR3 length: 15 residues. With 0 bases clipped from V and 5 bases from J, the junction kept 5 bases outside the gene matches. The receptor was derived from a man between 18 and 29 years old in good health. Sequenced input: central memory CD4+ T cells from blood. V and J are TRBV9 and TRBJ2-1; TRBD2 matches 7 bases. CDR3 sequence: CASSVVPSGNNEQFF. For the CDR3, the DNA is TGTGCCAGCAGCGTAGTTCCTAGCGGAAACAATGAGCAGTTCTTC.